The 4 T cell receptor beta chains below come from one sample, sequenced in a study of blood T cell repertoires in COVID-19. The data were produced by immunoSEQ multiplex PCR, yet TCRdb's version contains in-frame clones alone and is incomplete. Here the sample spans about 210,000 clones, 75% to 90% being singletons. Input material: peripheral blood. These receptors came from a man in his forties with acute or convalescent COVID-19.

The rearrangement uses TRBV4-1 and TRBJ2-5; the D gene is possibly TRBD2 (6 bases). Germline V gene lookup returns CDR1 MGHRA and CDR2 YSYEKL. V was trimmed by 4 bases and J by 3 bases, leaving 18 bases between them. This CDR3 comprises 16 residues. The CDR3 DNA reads TGCGCCAGCAGCCCCCTCCAGAACGGGAGTGAAGAGACCCAGTACTTC. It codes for CASSPLQNGSEETQYF.

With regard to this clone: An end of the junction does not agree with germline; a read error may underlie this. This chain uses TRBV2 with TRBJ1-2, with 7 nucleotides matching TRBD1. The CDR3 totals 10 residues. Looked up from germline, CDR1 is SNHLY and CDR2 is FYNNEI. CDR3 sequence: CASYQGEGGF. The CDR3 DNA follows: TGTGCCAGCTACCAGGGGGAAGGCGGCTTC.

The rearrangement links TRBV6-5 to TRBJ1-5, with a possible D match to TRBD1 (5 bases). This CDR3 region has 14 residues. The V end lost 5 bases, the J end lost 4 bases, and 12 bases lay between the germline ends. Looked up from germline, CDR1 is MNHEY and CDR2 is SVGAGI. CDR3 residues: CASSPIPGNQPQHF. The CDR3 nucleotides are TGTGCCAGCAGTCCAATCCCAGGGAATCAGCCCCAGCATTTT.

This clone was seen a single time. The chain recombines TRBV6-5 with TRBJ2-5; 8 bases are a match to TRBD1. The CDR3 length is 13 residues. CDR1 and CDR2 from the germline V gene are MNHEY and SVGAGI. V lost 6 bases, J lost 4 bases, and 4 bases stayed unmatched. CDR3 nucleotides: TGTGCCAGCAGCAGGGGGCGGCCAGAGACCCAGTACTTC. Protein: CASSRGRPETQYF.